This T cell receptor (beta chain) was observed in a study of persistence of HIV-infected CD4 T cells. Study overall: CD4+ T cells responding to CMV or HIV-1 Gag were isolated. Suppressive ART had lasted a median of roughly eight years.

Sequencing used immunoSEQ version 4 in survey mode. Sequencing used immunoSEQ multiplex PCR; TCRdb keeps in-frame clones, though not all of them. The sample yields tens of thousands of clones, 82% seen once. Note on this clone: Its antigen is not known.

Cells were stimulated with CMV-infected fibroblast lysates at roughly 9.1 ug/mL. CD40L/CD69 double-negative CD45RO-high memory CD4+ T cells were collected. Germline assignment: CDR1 SGHVS and CDR2 FQNEAQ. The V end was cut by 3 bases, the J end by 3 bases, with 11 bases between. The CDR3 totals 14 residues. Whole-study findings and limits: CMV- and Gag-responding cells had lower TCRbeta richness than CD3/CD28-responding cells.

This material consisted of CD4+ T cells sorted from PBMCs after roughly 18-hour stimulation, taken from a patient who received antiretroviral therapy. This TCR came from an adult woman with HIV who was CMV-seropositive. The chain joins TRBV7-8 to TRBJ1-1; unclear D gene. The CDR3 region is CASSLEGWDTEAFF. The DNA for the CDR3 is TGTGCCAGCAGCTTGGAGGGTTGGGACACTGAAGCTTTCTTT.